This T cell receptor (beta chain) was recorded in a study of blood T cell repertoires in COVID-19. Original processing notes: Using reference gene primer amplification, nucleated cell counts were estimated. Only in-frame clones appear in the TCRdb table, and some are missing; sequencing was by immunoSEQ multiplex PCR. V, J and clone size are taken as reported in that table, and D and trimming were inferred from the DNA itself. The sample holds under 85,000 clones, roughly four fifths seen once. V dropped 2 bases and J dropped 5; count of bases not matched to a gene: 3. This CDR3 is 15 amino acids long. Germline CDR1 reads ENHRY; CDR2 reads SYGVKD.

This chain connects TRBV10-3 to TRBJ2-1, with 10 bases aligning to TRBD2. Sequenced material: peripheral blood. The clonotype originates from a man aged 25 to 45 with COVID-19, enrolled during active disease. This CDR3 is CAISETGLADNEQFF. In nucleotides, the CDR3 is TGTGCCATCAGTGAGACCGGACTAGCGGACAATGAGCAGTTCTTC.